This T cell receptor (beta chain) was identified during a study of CD8 T cells in Susac syndrome. A quantity of roughly 0.5 to 1 ug RNA underwent reverse transcription using random hexamers. The TCR beta CDR3 was amplified by immunoSEQ multiplex PCR across 54 Vbeta, 13 Jbeta. One entry per CDR3 protein results from TCRdb running MiXCR on the immunoSEQ multiplex PCR reads. This sample has 90,000 or so distinct CDR3 sequences, with just under 95% found just once. Sequencing of TCR beta drew on CD8+ and CD4+ T cells from blood. Healthy donors were controls matched for age and sex. Negative isolation yielded CD8+ and CD4+ T cells; FACS enriched TEMRA cells. The length of the CDR3 is 16 residues. Trimming stripped 4 bases from V and 2 bases from J, with 14 bases between. From germline, CDR1 is SEHNR and CDR2 FQNEAQ (reference sequence).

The J gene is TRBJ2-2, the V gene TRBV7-9, with D tentatively TRBD1 (6 bases). The sequence was collected from a human donor in good health. The sample taken for sequencing was CD8+ T cells from PBMCs. CDR3 nucleotide sequence: TGTGCCAGCAGCTCCCCAGGGGCGGAAAACACCGGGGAGCTGTTTTTT. Amino acid sequence: CASSSPGAENTGELFF.